Below, 4 T cell receptor beta chains from the same sample are listed, as sequenced in a study of blood T cells in healthy people across ages. Using a J-beta primer mix together with a sample-barcoded 5' primer, a second PCR was run for about 7 to 12 cycles. TCRdb independently ran MiXCR on the 5' RACE reads; one entry per CDR3 protein. Of about 1.7 million distinct CDR3 sequences in the sample, roughly 28% were seen once. The sample was blood. Receptors were obtained from a woman aged 25 to 39 in good health.

This clonotype appeared a single time. Here the CDR3 omits its conserved ending phenylalanine or tryptophan, so a read error is the likely source. The genes are TRBV27 and TRBJ1-5; the D gene is possibly TRBD1 (5 bases). Trimming stripped 3 bases from V and 0 bases from J, with 9 bases between. CDR1 is MNHEY, CDR2 SMNVEV, per germline (reference sequence). The CDR3 is 15 residues long. The CDR3 sequence is CASSFDSYSNQPQHC. The CDR3 DNA reads TGTGCCAGCAGTTTCGACAGCTATAGCAATCAGCCCCAGCATTGT.

This sequence joins TRBV7-2 and TRBJ2-3; tentative D call: TRBD1 (5 bases). Trimming stripped 5 bases from V and 2 bases from J, with 11 bases between. The germline V gene has CDR1 SGHTA and CDR2 FQGNSA. The CDR3 contains 14 residues. CDR3 residues: CASSPQQDTDTQYF. The CDR3 region has the DNA TGTGCCAGCAGCCCGCAACAGGACACAGATACGCAGTATTTT.

The chain carries TRBV20-1 and TRBJ2-3; 9 bases match TRBD2. J was trimmed by 2 bases and V by 6 bases; bases with no gene match: 9. The germline CDR1 and CDR2 sequences are DFQATT and SNEGSKA (reference sequence). This CDR3 has 15 amino acids. CDR3 in DNA: TGCAGTGCCCCCTCGGCGGGGGGGAACACAGATACGCAGTATTTT. This translates into CSAPSAGGNTDTQYF.

This clonotype was seen repeatedly, ten times or more. The chain uses TRBV29-1 and TRBJ2-7; TRBD2 might be the D (5 bases). Trimming stripped 3 bases from V and 3 bases from J, with 12 bases between. Germline loops: CDR1 SQVTM, CDR2 ANQGSEA. This CDR3 has 13 residues. CDR3 DNA: TGCAGCGTTGACTCGGGCGGAGGCTACGAGCAGTACTTC. The encoded protein is CSVDSGGGYEQYF.